A selection of T cell receptor beta chains follows, all from one sample in a study of blood T cell repertoires in COVID-19. Only in-frame clones appear in the TCRdb table, and some are missing; sequencing was by immunoSEQ multiplex PCR. The sample has about 220,000 clones, about four fifths seen once. The sequencing sample was made of PBMCs or T cells enriched from blood (not recorded which). The receptors originated from a woman between 45 and 65 years old who had been exposed to COVID-19. The CDR3 runs from the conserved cysteine through the conserved F or W. The order of the fields is V gene, J gene, D gene, clone size, CDR3 protein, CDR3 DNA. D genes are given only for firm matches. Clone size is given for some rows only: seen once, a few or many times, or a class if the clone is expanded.

V gene: TRBV28; J gene: TRBJ2-5; D gene: TRBD1; clone size: NA; CDR3 protein: CASSSGQGRRETQYF; CDR3 DNA: TGTGCCAGCAGCTCGGGACAGGGGAGGAGAGAGACCCAGTACTTC
V gene: TRBV12-2; J gene: TRBJ1-6; D gene: NA; clone size: NA; CDR3 protein: CASRLLARQGAGNSPLHF; CDR3 DNA: TGTGCAAGTCGCTTACTGGCCCGACAGGGGGCAGGGAATTCACCCCTCCACTTT
V gene: TRBV7-3; J gene: TRBJ2-2; D gene: NA; clone size: NA; CDR3 protein: CASRAGGNTGELFF; CDR3 DNA: TGTGCCAGCAGGGCCGGGGGAAACACCGGGGAGCTGTTTTTT
V gene: TRBV5-1; J gene: TRBJ1-1; D gene: NA; clone size: NA; CDR3 protein: CASSAQASGSTEAFF; CDR3 DNA: TGCGCCAGCAGCGCGCAGGCGTCAGGGTCCACTGAAGCTTTCTTT
V gene: TRBV14; J gene: TRBJ1-4; D gene: NA; clone size: few; CDR3 protein: CASSQGDWKLEKLFF; CDR3 DNA: TGTGCCAGCAGCCAAGGGGACTGGAAATTAGAAAAACTGTTTTTT
V gene: TRBV18; J gene: TRBJ1-1; D gene: NA; clone size: NA; CDR3 protein: CASSPGGGYTEAFF; CDR3 DNA: TGTGCCAGCTCACCGGGGGGTGGTTACACTGAAGCTTTCTTT
V gene: TRBV7-2; J gene: TRBJ1-1; D gene: TRBD1; clone size: NA; CDR3 protein: CASSLPGGGNEAFF; CDR3 DNA: TGTGCCAGCAGCTTACCAGGGGGCGGGAATGAAGCTTTCTTT
V gene: TRBV7-9; J gene: TRBJ1-6; D gene: NA; clone size: NA; CDR3 protein: CASSPWALHSPLHF; CDR3 DNA: TGTGCCAGCAGCCCCTGGGCCCTACACTCACCCCTCCACTTT
V gene: TRBV20-1; J gene: TRBJ2-7; D gene: NA; clone size: NA; CDR3 protein: CSASPRALRYEQYF; CDR3 DNA: TGCAGTGCTAGTCCCCGCGCACTGCGGTACGAGCAGTACTTC
V gene: TRBV3-1/TRBV3-2; J gene: TRBJ1-1; D gene: NA; clone size: NA; CDR3 protein: CASNDRTGEAFF; CDR3 DNA: TGTGCCAGCAACGATCGAACAGGTGAAGCTTTCTTT